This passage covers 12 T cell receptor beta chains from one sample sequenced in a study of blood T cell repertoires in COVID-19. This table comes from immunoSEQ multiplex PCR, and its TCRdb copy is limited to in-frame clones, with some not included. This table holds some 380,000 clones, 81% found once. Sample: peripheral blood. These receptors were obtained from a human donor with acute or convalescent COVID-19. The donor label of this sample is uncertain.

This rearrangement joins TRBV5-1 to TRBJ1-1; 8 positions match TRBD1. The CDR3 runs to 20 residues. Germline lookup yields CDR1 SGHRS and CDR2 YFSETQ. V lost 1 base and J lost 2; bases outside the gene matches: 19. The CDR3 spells CASSLSSGGRGRSRNTEAFF. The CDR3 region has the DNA TGCGCCAGCAGCTTGTCTTCAGGGGGCAGGGGGCGAAGCCGAAACACTGAAGCTTTCTTT.

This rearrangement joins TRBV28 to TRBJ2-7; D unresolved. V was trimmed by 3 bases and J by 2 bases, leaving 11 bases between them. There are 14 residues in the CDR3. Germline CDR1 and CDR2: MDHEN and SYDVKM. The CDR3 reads CASSFEVPAYEQYF. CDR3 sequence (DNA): TGTGCCAGCAGTTTTGAGGTGCCTGCCTACGAGCAGTACTTC.

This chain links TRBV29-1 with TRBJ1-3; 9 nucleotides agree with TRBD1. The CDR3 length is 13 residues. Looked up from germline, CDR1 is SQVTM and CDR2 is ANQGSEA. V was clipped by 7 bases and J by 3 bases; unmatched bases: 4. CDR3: CSGRQGGGNTIYF. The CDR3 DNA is TGCAGCGGTCGACAGGGGGGTGGAAACACCATATATTTT.

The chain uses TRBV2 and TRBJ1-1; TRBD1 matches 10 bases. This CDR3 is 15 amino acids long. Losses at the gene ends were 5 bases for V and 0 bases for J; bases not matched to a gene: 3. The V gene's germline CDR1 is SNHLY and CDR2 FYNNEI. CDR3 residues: CASSRQGAMNTEAFF. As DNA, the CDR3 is TGTGCCAGCAGTCGACAGGGGGCCATGAACACTGAAGCTTTCTTT.

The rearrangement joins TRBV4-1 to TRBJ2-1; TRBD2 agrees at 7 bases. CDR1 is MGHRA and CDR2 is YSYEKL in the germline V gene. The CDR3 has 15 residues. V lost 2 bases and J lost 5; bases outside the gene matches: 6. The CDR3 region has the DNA TGCGCCAGCAGCCAATCCAGCGGGATAGACAATGAGCAGTTCTTC. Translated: CASSQSSGIDNEQFF.

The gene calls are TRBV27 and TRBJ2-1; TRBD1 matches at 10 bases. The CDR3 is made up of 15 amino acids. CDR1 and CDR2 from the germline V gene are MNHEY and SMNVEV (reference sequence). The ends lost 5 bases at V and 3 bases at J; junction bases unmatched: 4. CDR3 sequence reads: CASSPRDRGYNEQFF. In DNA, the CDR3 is TGTGCCAGCAGTCCGCGGGACAGGGGCTACAATGAGCAGTTCTTC.

DNA for the CDR3: TGTGCCAGCAGCCCCATGGGGGGGGGTCAGCCCCAGCATTTT. Translated: CASSPMGGGQPQHF. The chain carries TRBV6-5 and TRBJ1-5; D is possibly TRBD1 (5 bases). V lost 6 bases and J 6 bases, leaving 15 bases between the germline ends. This CDR3 comprises 14 residues. Germline assignment: CDR1 MNHEY and CDR2 SVGAGI.

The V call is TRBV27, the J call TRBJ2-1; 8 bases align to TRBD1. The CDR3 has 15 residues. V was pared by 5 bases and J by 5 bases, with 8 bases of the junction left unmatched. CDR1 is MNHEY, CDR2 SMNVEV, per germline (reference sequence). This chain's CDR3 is CASSVDRVADNEQFF. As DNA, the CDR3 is TGTGCCAGCAGTGTGGACAGGGTCGCGGACAATGAGCAGTTCTTC.

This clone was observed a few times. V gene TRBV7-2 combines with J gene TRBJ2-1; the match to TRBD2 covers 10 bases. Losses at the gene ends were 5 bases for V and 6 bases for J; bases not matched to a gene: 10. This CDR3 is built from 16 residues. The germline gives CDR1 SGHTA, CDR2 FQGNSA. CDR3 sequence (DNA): TGTGCCAGCAGCCCCCAGCCCAAGCGGGGGGGCAATGAGCAGTTCTTC. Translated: CASSPQPKRGGNEQFF.

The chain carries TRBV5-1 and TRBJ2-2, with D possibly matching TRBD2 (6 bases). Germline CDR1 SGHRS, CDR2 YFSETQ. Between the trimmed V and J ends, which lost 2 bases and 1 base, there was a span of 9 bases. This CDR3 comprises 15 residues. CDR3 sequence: CASSFQAGNTGELFF. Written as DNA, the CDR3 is TGCGCCAGCAGCTTCCAAGCGGGGAACACCGGGGAGCTGTTTTTT.

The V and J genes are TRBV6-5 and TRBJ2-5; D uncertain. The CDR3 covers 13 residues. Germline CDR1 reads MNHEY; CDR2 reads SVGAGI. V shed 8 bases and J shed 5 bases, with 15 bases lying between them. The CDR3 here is CASPNGARETQYF. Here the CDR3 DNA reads TGTGCCAGCCCCAATGGAGCTCGGGAGACCCAGTACTTC.

The CDR3 protein is CASSGGRQGRYEQYF. In nucleotides, the CDR3 is TGTGCCAGCAGCGGGGGCCGACAGGGAAGATACGAGCAGTACTTC. The rearrangement joins TRBV13 to TRBJ2-7; 7 positions match TRBD1. Losses at the gene ends were 5 bases for V and 4 bases for J; bases not matched to a gene: 11. This CDR3 has 15 residues. Germline V gene data show CDR1 as PRHDT and CDR2 as FYEKMQ (reference sequence).